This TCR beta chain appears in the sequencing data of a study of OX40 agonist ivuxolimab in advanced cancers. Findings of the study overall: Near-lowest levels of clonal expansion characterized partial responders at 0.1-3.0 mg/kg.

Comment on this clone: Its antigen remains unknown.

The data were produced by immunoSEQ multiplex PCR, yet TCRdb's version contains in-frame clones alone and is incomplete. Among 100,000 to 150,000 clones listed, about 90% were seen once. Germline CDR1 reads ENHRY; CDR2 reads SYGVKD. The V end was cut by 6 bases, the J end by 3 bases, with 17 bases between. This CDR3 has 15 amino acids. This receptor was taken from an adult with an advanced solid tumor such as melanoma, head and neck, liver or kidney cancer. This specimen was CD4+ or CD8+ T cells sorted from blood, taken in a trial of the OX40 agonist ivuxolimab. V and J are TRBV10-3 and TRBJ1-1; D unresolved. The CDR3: CAISDTSKGDTEAFF. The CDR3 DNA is TGTGCCATCAGCGATACCAGCAAAGGAGACACTGAAGCTTTCTTT.